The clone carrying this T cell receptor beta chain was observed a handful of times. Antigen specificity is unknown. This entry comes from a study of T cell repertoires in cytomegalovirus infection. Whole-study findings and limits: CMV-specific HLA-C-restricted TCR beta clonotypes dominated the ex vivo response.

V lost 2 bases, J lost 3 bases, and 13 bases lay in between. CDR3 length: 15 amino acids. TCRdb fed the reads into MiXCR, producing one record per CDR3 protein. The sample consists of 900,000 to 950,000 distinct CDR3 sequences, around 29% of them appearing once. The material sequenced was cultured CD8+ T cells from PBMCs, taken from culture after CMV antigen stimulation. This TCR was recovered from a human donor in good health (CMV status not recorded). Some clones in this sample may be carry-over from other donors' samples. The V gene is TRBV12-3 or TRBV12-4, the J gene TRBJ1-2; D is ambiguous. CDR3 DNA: TGTGCCAGCAGTTTATACCCCGGTAGGGACTATGGCTACACCTTC. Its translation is CASSLYPGRDYGYTF.